The clone carrying this T cell receptor beta chain was observed at least ten times. Its antigen is still unknown. RNA transcripts gave rise to amplified TCR beta CDR3 regions. HTBI primers drove first-round RT-PCR of the TCR CDR3. MiXCR, run by TCRdb on the multiplex PCR reads, gives a single entry per CDR3 protein. Here the sample spans a few hundred thousand distinct CDR3 sequences, more than 15% being singletons. The CDR3 runs to 16 residues. Germline CDR1 and CDR2: MNHNS and SASEGT. V lost 4 bases and J 3 bases, leaving 16 bases between the germline ends. Ophthalmopathy cases met thresholds of Clinical Activity Score at least 3, NOSPECS grade at least 4 and duration under 3 months. Lactation, pregnancy, other autoimmune disease or uncontrolled infection led to exclusion of patients. This entry comes from a study of T cells in Graves' hyperthyroidism and ophthalmopathy. General study points: In the blood, most expanded thyroid clonotypes above 0.001 appeared as well.

Sequencing was performed on blood. The receptor comes from a woman aged 55 to 70 with Graves' ophthalmopathy. The chain joins TRBV6-1 to TRBJ1-5; no definite D call. Here the CDR3 reads CASSVLLGQNNQPQHF. The CDR3 coding sequence is TGTGCCAGCAGTGTCCTTTTGGGCCAGAACAATCAGCCCCAGCATTTT.